Listed below are T cell receptor beta chains from one sample, sequenced in a study of cytomegalovirus exposure and HLA in healthy donors. TCRdb's table, derived via immunoSEQ multiplex PCR, lists solely in-frame clones and lacks some. The sample has some 140,000 clones; 70% to 80% are singletons. The sequenced sample consisted of PBMCs. Receptor source: a female donor in good health and CMV-seropositive. Each CDR3 is given with its conserved first and last residue. D genes are given only for firm matches. The size entry is marked missing in some rows and otherwise reads once, few, many or a size class.

>TRBV25-1|TRBJ1-6|.|.
CASSGGQTPNSPLHF
TGTGCCAGCAGTGGAGGACAGACTCCTAATTCACCCCTCCACTTT
>TRBV28|TRBJ2-4|TRBD1|.
CASSLPGQGTSWDKNIQYF
TGTGCCAGCAGTTTACCGGGACAGGGTACCTCTTGGGACAAAAACATTCAGTACTTC
>TRBV19|TRBJ1-6|TRBD1|.
CASSMAGGSPLHF
TGTGCCAGTAGTATGGCAGGGGGGTCACCCCTCCACTTT
>TRBV30|TRBJ1-1|.|.
CAWSRVGTEAFF
TGTGCCTGGAGCAGGGTCGGGACTGAAGCTTTCTTT
>TRBV6-1|TRBJ1-1|.|.
CASRTGMNTEAFF
TGTGCCAGCAGAACCGGGATGAACACTGAAGCTTTCTTT
>TRBV5-3|TRBJ1-4|.|.
CARSTDGLWIF
TGTGCCAGAAGTACAGATGGTCTTTGGATTTTT
>TRBV5-4|TRBJ2-7|TRBD1|once
CASSLDPGQAAYEQYF
TGTGCCAGCAGCTTGGACCCGGGACAGGCTGCCTACGAGCAGTACTTC
>TRBV5-5|TRBJ1-1|.|.
CASSRGGMNTEAFF
TGTGCCAGCTCCCGCGGAGGGATGAACACTGAAGCTTTCTTT
>TRBV2|TRBJ1-5|.|few
CASSELGGQASNQPQHF
TGTGCCAGCAGTGAATTGGGGGGGCAGGCGAGCAATCAGCCCCAGCATTTT
>TRBV6-1|TRBJ2-1|TRBD1|.
CASRRTGEAYNEQFF
TGTGCCAGCAGGAGGACAGGGGAGGCCTACAATGAGCAGTTCTTC
>TRBV5-1|TRBJ1-1|TRBD1|.
CASRGDSMNTEAFF
TGCGCCAGCAGGGGGGACAGCATGAACACTGAAGCTTTCTTT
>TRBV27|TRBJ2-1|TRBD1|.
CASRRDRYNEQFF
TGTGCCAGCAGACGGGACAGGTACAATGAGCAGTTCTTC
>TRBV5-5|TRBJ1-1|.|.
CASSFGGGTEAFF
TGTGCCAGCAGCTTCGGGGGAGGAACTGAAGCTTTCTTT
>TRBV29-1|TRBJ2-1|TRBD2|.
CSVVGLGGYNEQFF
TGCAGCGTTGTGGGACTAGGGGGCTACAATGAGCAGTTCTTC
>TRBV7-2|TRBJ2-7|.|.
CASSSSGYEQYF
TGTGCCAGCAGTTCTAGTGGTTACGAGCAGTACTTC
>TRBV18|TRBJ1-1|.|few
CASSEGGGTEAFF
TGTGCCAGCTCAGAGGGGGGGGGCACTGAAGCTTTCTTT
>TRBV7-9|TRBJ1-5|TRBD1|.
CSSSQMGQGQPQHF
TGTTCCAGCAGCCAAATGGGACAGGGCCAGCCCCAGCATTTT
>TRBV7-9|TRBJ2-1|.|.
CASSLALYTEQFF
TGTGCCAGCAGCTTAGCGCTTTACACCGAGCAGTTCTTC
>TRBV11-2|TRBJ2-3|TRBD2|.
CASSLGGSRTDTQYF
TGTGCCAGCAGCTTGGGGGGGTCCCGCACAGATACGCAGTATTTT
>TRBV30|TRBJ2-7|TRBD1|.
CAWNRGQRVGYEQYF
TGTGCCTGGAACCGGGGACAGAGAGTGGGCTACGAGCAGTACTTC
>TRBV6-4|TRBJ2-1|TRBD2|.
CASSEESFIAGGHNEQFF
TGTGCCAGCAGTGAGGAGTCATTCATAGCGGGAGGCCACAATGAGCAGTTCTTC
>TRBV19|TRBJ2-7|TRBD1|.
CASSIDSGTGSSYEQYF
TGTGCCAGTAGTATAGACTCCGGGACAGGTAGCTCCTACGAGCAGTACTTC
>TRBV2|TRBJ2-7|TRBD2|.
CASSGTSGAYEQYF
TGTGCCAGCTCTGGGACTAGCGGAGCCTACGAGCAGTACTTC
>TRBV6-5|TRBJ1-2|.|.
CASRRTQGYYGYTF
TGTGCCAGCAGACGCACTCAGGGGTACTATGGCTACACCTTC
>TRBV5-1|TRBJ2-1|TRBD2|few
CASSLAGRSEQFF
TGCGCCAGCAGTCTAGCGGGACGGAGTGAGCAGTTCTTC
>TRBV11-2|TRBJ2-1|.|.
CASAYSEYNEQFF
TGTGCCAGTGCCTATTCGGAGTACAATGAGCAGTTCTTC
>TRBV5-6|TRBJ2-5|TRBD1|.
CASSPNRGVQETQYF
TGTGCCAGCAGCCCGAACAGGGGGGTACAAGAGACCCAGTACTTC
>TRBV4-2|TRBJ2-7|TRBD2|few
CASSPGFRLAGREQYF
TGTGCCAGCAGCCCTGGGTTTCGGCTAGCGGGACGCGAGCAGTACTTC
>TRBV2|TRBJ1-6|TRBD1|.
CASSALDRALGSPLHF
TGTGCCAGCAGTGCGTTGGACAGGGCACTTGGTTCACCCCTCCACTTT
>TRBV10-3|TRBJ1-2|.|few
CAISPDSAYGYTF
TGTGCCATCAGTCCGGACAGCGCCTATGGCTACACCTTC
>TRBV6-5|TRBJ2-3|TRBD2|once
CARSGTSGTDTQYF
TGTGCCAGGTCCGGGACTAGCGGCACAGATACGCAGTATTTT
>TRBV5-1|TRBJ2-3|.|.
CASSLRDNTDTQYF
TGCGCCAGCAGCCTCCGGGACAACACAGATACGCAGTATTTT
>TRBV2|TRBJ1-2|.|.
CASSAYRINYGYTF
TGTGCCAGCAGTGCCTACAGGATTAACTATGGCTACACCTTC
>TRBV13|TRBJ2-1|TRBD2|.
CASSLILAEYNEQFF
TGTGCCAGCAGCTTAATCCTAGCGGAATACAATGAGCAGTTCTTC
>TRBV4-1|TRBJ1-5|TRBD1|.
CASSQSRDRGINQPQHF
TGCGCCAGCAGCCAGAGCCGGGACAGGGGGATCAATCAGCCCCAGCATTTT
>TRBV2|TRBJ2-1|.|.
CASSVDKNNEQFF
TGTGCCAGCAGTGTGGACAAGAACAATGAGCAGTTCTTC
>TRBV19|TRBJ2-3|TRBD2|.
CASSRSGTSATDTQYF
TGTGCCAGTAGTCGATCCGGGACTAGCGCCACAGATACGCAGTATTTT
>TRBV4-1|TRBJ1-3|.|.
CASSQVSGGASGNTIYF
TGCGCCAGCAGCCAAGTAAGCGGGGGCGCGTCTGGAAACACCATATATTTT
>TRBV7-9|TRBJ2-1|.|.
CASSLAGRNEQFF
TGTGCCAGCAGCTTAGCTGGGAGGAATGAGCAGTTCTTC
>TRBV7-2|TRBJ1-5|.|.
CASSLAINQPQHF
TGTGCCAGCAGCTTAGCCATTAATCAGCCCCAGCATTTT